This TCR beta chain appears in the sequencing data of a study of T cell responses to AZD1222 COVID-19 vaccine. To note about this clone: Its specificity is unknown.

Study-wide points: Within unmutated variant regions lay the reported targets of nearly half of spike-specific TCRs. Mostly white British, mostly female donors; authors suggested clonal diversity may be underestimated. Baseline seropositivity occurred in only a handful of AZD1222 recipients. Spike-wide vaccine-associated CD4 TCRs dominated at 160-218 and 743-854.

Germline assignment: CDR1 MNHEY and CDR2 SMNVEV (reference sequence). This CDR3 region has 13 residues. Trimming pared 6 bases from V and 5 bases from J, leaving 11 bases between. Generated by immunoSEQ multiplex PCR, the TCRdb table keeps only in-frame clones and is missing some. The sample includes around 99,000 clones, around 90% seen only once; the top ten take around 13%. This chain joins TRBV27 and TRBJ1-5; D perhaps matches TRBD1 (5 bases). This receptor was identified in an adult in good health. The starting material was peripheral blood, obtained on day 0 of MenACWY control vaccination. CDR3 sequence (DNA): TGTGCCAGCAGGCCAGGGCCCTATCAGCCCCAGCATTTT. Amino acids: CASRPGPYQPQHF.